Sequencing of this T cell receptor (beta chain) was carried out in a study of blood T cell repertoires in COVID-19. Some clones are missing from TCRdb's copy, which holds only in-frame ones; the method was immunoSEQ multiplex PCR. The table includes over 300,000 clones, more than 80% detected once. Germline CDR1 reads KGHSH; CDR2 reads LQKENI. The CDR3 extends over 17 amino acids. V gave up 0 bases and J gave up 4 bases; unmatched junction bases: 5. This clonotype was sampled from a man aged 18 to 29 who had recovered from COVID-19. Material: peripheral blood. The J gene is TRBJ2-2, the V gene TRBV18; TRBD2 matches at 10 bases. This CDR3 reads CASSPPGTSVGTGELFF. In DNA, the CDR3 is TGTGCCAGCTCACCACCAGGGACTAGCGTTGGCACCGGGGAGCTGTTTTTT.